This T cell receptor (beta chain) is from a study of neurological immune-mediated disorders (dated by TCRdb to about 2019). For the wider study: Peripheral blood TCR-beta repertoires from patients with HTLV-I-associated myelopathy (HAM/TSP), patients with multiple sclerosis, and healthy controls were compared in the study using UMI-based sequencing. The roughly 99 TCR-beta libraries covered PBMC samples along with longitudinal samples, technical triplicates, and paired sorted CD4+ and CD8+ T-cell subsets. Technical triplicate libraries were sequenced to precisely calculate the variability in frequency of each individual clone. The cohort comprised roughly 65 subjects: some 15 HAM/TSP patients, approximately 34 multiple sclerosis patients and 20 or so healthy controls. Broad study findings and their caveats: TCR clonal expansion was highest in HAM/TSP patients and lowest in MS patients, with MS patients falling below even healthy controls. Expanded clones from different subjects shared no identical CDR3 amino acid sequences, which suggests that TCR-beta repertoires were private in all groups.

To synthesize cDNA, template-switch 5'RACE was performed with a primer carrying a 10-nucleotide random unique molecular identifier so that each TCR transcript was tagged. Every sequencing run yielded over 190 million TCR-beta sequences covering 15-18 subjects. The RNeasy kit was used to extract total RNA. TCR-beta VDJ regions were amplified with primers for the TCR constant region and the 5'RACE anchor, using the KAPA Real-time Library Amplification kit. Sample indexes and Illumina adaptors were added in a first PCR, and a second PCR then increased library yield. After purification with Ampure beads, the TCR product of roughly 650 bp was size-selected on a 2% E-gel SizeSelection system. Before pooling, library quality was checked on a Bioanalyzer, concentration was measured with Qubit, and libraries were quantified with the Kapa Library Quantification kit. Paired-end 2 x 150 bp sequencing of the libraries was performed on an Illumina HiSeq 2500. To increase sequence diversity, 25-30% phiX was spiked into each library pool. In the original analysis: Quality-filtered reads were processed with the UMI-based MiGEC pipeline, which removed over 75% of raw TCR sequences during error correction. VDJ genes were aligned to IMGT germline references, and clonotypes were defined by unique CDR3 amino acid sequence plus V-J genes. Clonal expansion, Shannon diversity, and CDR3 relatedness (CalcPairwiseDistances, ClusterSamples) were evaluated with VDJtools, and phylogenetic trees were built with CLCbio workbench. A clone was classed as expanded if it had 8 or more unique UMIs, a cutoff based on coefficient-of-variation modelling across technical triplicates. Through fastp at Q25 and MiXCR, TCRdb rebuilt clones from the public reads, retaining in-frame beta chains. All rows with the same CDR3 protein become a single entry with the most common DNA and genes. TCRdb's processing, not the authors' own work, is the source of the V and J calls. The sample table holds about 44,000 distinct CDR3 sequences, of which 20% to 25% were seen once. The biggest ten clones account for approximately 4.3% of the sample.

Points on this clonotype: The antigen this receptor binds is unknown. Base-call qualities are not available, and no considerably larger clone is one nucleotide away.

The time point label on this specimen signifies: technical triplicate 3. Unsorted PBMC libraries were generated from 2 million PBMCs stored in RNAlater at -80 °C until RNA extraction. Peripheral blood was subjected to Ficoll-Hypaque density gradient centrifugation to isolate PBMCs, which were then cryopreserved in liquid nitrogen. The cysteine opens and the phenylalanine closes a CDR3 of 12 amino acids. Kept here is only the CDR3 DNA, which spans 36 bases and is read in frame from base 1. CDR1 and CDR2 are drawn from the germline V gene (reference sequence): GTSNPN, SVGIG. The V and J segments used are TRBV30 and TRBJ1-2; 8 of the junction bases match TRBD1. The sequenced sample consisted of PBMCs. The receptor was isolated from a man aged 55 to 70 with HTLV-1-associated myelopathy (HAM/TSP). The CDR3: CAGGDRGYGYTF. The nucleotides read TGTGCGGGGGGAGACAGGGGCTATGGCTACACCTTC.